This record looks at one T cell receptor (beta chain) sequence and its context. The antigen is not known. This sample was included in a study of T cell responses to AZD1222 COVID-19 vaccine. Study results and caveats: Elevations in Spike-specific TCR breadth and depth followed administration of two AZD1222 doses. Repertoires were obtained solely post-peak T cell response. Donors were largely white British and mainly female; clonal diversity was possibly underestimated.

Method: immunoSEQ multiplex PCR; TCRdb's copy keeps in-frame clones and lacks some. The sample has over 110,000 clones; 75% to 90% are singletons. Doses given second, at about 4 or about 12 weeks, were pooled. The sequencing used peripheral blood, collected 28 days after the second AZD1222 dose. This TCR was sampled from an adult who received the AZD1222 COVID-19 vaccine.

The chain's CDR3 is CATSGQNSGANVLTF. In DNA form, the CDR3 reads TGTGCCACCAGTGGGCAAAACTCTGGGGCCAACGTCCTGACTTTC. The chain links TRBV24-1 to TRBJ2-6; D ambiguous. V lost 5 bases and J 0 bases, leaving 7 bases between the germline ends. The CDR3 has 15 residues. Germline loops: CDR1 KGHDR, CDR2 SFDVKD.